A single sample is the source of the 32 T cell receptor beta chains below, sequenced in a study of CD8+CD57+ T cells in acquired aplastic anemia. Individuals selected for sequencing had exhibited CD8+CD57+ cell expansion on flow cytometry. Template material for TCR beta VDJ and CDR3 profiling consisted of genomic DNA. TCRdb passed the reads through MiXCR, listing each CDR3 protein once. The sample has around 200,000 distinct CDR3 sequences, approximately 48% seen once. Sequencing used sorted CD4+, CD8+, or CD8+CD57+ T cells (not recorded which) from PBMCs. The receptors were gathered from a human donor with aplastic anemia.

The CDR3 DNA reads as TGTGCTACCTACCCGACGGAGATGAACACTGAAGCTTTCTTT. This gives the protein CATYPTEMNTEAFF. V and J are TRBV10-3 and TRBJ1-1; D remains ambiguous. CDR1 ENHRY and CDR2 SYGVKD come from the germline V gene. This CDR3 has 14 amino acids.

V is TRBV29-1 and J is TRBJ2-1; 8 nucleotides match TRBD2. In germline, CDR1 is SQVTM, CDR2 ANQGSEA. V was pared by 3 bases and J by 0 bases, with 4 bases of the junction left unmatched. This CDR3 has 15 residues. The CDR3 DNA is TGCAGCGTTGACCCTCTAGCGGGCTCCTACAATGAGCAGTTCTTC. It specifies CSVDPLAGSYNEQFF.

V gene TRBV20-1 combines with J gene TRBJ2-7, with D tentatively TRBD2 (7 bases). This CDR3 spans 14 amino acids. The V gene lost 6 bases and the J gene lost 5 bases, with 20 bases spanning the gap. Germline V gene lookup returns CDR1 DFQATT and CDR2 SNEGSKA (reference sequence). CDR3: CSAPGTLGGDEQYF. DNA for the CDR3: TGCAGTGCACCCGGAACGTTAGGGGGGGACGAGCAGTACTTC.

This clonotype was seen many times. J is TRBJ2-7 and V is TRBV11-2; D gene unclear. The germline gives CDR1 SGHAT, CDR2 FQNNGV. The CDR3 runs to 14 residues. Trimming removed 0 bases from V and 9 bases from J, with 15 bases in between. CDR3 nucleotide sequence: TGTGCCAGCAGCTTAGATCGGTCAGGTGATCGGCAGTACTTC. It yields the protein CASSLDRSGDRQYF.

Here the CDR3 DNA reads TGTGCCAGCAGCGCTACAGGGTACGAGCAGTACTTC. Its protein product is CASSATGYEQYF. The rearrangement uses TRBV9 and TRBJ2-7; weak D call: TRBD1 (6 bases). The CDR3 runs 12 residues. Deletions cut 3 bases from V and 4 bases from J, with 8 bases between. Germline assignment: CDR1 SGDLS and CDR2 YYNGEE. Combining the CDR3 with reference TRBV9 and TRBJ2-7 gives the whole variable domain DSGVTQTPKHLITATGQRVTLRCSPRSGDLSVYWYQQSLDQGLQFLIQYYNGEERAKGNILERFSAQQFPDLHSELNLSSLELGDSALYFCASSATGYEQYFGPGTRLTVT.

CDR3 sequence: CSARPGTDEKLFF. CDR3 nucleotide sequence: TGCAGTGCTAGACCCGGGACAGATGAAAAACTGTTTTTT. J is TRBJ1-4 and V is TRBV20-1; 7 bases fit TRBD1. The ends lost 2 bases at V and 6 bases at J; junction bases unmatched: 3. The CDR3 is made up of 13 amino acids. Germline V lookup: CDR1 DFQATT, CDR2 SNEGSKA (reference sequence).

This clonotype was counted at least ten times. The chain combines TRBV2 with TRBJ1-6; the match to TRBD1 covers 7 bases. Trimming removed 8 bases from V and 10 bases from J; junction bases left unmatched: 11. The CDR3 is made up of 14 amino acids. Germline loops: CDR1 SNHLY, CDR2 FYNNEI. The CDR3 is CASQITGEASPLHF. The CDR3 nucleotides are TGTGCCAGCCAAATAACAGGGGAGGCATCACCCCTCCACTTT.

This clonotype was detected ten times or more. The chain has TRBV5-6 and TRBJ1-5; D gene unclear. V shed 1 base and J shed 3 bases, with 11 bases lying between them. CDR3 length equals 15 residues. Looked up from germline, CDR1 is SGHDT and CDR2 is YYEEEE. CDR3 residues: CASSLRGGPNQPQHF. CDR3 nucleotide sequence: TGTGCCAGCAGCTTGCGGGGAGGGCCCAATCAGCCCCAGCATTTT.

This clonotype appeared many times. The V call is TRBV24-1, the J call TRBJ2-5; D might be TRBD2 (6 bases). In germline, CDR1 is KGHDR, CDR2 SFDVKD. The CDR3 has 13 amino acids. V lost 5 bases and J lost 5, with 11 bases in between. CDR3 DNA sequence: TGTGCCACCAGTGTCCAGGGAGGCGAGACCCAGTACTTC. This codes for CATSVQGGETQYF.

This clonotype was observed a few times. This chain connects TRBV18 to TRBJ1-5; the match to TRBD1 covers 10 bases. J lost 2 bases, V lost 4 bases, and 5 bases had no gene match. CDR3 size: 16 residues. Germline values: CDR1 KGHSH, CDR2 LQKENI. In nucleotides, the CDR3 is TGTGCCAGCTCACAGGGACAGGGGAGCGGCAATCAGCCCCAGCATTTT. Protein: CASSQGQGSGNQPQHF.

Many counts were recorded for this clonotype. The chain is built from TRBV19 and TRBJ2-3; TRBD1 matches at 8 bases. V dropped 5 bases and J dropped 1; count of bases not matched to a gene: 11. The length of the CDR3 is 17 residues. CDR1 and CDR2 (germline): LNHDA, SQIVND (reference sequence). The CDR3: CASSLRQGLGGTDTQYF. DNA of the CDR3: TGTGCCAGTAGTCTACGACAGGGGCTGGGCGGCACAGATACGCAGTATTTT.

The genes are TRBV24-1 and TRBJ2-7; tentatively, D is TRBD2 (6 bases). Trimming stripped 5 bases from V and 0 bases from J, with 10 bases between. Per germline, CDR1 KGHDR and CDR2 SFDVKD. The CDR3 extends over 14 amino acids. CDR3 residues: CATSAAGSSYEQYF. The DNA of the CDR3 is TGTGCCACCAGTGCGGCGGGGAGCTCCTACGAGCAGTACTTC.

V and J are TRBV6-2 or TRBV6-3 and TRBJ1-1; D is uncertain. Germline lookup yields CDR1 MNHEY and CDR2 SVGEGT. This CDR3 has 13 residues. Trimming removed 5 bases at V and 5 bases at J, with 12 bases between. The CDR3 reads CASSASRVTEAFF. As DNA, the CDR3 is TGTGCCAGCAGTGCCTCAAGGGTGACTGAAGCTTTCTTT.

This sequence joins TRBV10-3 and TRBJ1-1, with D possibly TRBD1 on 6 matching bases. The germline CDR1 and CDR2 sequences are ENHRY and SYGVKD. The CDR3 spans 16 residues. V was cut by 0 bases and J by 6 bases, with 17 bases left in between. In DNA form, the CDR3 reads TGTGCCATCAGTGAGTCACAGGGCCGGGGAAGGGCTGAAGCTTTCTTT. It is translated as CAISESQGRGRAEAFF.

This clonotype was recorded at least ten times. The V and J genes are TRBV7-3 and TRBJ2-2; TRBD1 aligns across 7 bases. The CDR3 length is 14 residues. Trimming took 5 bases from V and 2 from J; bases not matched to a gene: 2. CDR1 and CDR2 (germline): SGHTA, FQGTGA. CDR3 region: CASSRDSNTGELFF. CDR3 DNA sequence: TGTGCCAGCAGCAGGGACAGTAACACCGGGGAGCTGTTTTTT.

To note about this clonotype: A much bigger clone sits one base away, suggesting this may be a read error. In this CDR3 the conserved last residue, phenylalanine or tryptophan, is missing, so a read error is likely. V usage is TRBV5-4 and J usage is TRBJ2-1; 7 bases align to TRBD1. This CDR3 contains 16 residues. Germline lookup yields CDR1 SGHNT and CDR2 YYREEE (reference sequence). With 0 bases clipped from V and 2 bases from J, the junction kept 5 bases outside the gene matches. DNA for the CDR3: TGTGCCAGCAGCTTGGGTGCTCAGGGGGCCTACAATGAGCAGTTCTGC. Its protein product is CASSLGAQGAYNEQFC.

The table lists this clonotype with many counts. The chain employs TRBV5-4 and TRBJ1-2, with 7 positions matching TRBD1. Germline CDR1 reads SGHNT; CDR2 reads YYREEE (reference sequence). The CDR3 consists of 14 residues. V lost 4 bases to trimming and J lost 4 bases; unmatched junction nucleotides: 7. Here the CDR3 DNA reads TGTGCCAGCAGCCTGACAGGGACTCTCTATGGCTACACCTTC. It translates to CASSLTGTLYGYTF. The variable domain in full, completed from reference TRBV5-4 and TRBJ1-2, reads ETGVTQSPTHLIKTRGQQVTLRCSSQSGHNTVSWYQQALGQGPQFIFQYYREEENGRGNFPPRFSGLQFPNYSSELNVNALELDDSALYLCASSLTGTLYGYTFGSGTRLTVV.

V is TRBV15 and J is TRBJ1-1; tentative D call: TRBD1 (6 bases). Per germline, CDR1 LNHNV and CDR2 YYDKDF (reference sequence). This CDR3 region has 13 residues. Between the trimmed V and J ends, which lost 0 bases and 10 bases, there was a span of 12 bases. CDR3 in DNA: TGTGCCACCAGCAGAGATTCGGGGGCACGAGCTTTCTTT. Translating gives CATSRDSGARAFF.

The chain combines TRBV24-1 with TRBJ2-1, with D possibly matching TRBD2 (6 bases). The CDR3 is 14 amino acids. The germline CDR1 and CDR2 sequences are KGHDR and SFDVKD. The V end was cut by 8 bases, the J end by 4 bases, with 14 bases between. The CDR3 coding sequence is TGTGCCACCAAGGAGGGGCCGGGATACAATGAGCAGTTCTTC. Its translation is CATKEGPGYNEQFF.

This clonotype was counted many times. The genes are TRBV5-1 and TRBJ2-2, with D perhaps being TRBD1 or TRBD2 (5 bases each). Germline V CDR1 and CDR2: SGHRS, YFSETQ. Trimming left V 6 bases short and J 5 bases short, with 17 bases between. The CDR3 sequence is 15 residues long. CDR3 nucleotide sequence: TGCGCCAGCACCATCCGGGACCCAGGAACCGGGGAGCTGTTTTTT. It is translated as CASTIRDPGTGELFF.

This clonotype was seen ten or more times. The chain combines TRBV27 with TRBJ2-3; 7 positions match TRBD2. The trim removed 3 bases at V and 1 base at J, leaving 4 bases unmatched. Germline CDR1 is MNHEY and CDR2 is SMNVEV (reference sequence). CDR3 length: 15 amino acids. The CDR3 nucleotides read TGTGCCAGCAGTTTGGGGGGGGAAGGCACAGATACGCAGTATTTT. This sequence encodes CASSLGGEGTDTQYF.

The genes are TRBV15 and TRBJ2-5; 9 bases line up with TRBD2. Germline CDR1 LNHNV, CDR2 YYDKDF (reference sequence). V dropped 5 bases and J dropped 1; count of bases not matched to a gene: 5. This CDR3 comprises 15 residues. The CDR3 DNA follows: TGTGCCACCAGCGTCAGCGGGAGGCTCCAAGAGACCCAGTACTTC. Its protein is CATSVSGRLQETQYF.

CDR3 DNA: TGTGCCACCAGTGATTCCCGGGACAGTCCTGGAAACACCATATATTTT. Its protein product is CATSDSRDSPGNTIYF. V and J are TRBV24-1 and TRBJ1-3; TRBD1 matches at 7 bases. The CDR3 runs to 16 residues. With 2 bases clipped from V and 2 bases from J, the junction kept 5 bases outside the gene matches. Germline loops: CDR1 KGHDR, CDR2 SFDVKD.

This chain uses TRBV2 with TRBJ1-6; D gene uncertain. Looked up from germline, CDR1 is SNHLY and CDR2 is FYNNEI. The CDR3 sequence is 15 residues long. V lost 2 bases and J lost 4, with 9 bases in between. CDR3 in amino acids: CASSEYGGYNSPLHF. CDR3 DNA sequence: TGTGCCAGCAGTGAATATGGTGGATATAATTCACCCCTCCACTTT.

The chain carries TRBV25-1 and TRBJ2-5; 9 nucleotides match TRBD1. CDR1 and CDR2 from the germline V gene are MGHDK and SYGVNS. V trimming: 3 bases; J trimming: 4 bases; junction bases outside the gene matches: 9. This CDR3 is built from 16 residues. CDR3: CASSDPGGTGRETQYF. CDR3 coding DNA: TGTGCCAGCAGTGACCCAGGCGGGACAGGGAGAGAGACCCAGTACTTC.

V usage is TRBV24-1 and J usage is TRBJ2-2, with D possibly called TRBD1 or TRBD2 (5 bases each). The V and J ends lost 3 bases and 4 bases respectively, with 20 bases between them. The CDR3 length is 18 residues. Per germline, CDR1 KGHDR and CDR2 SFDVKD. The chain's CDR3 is CATSDPRIGAPGTGELFF. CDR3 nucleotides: TGTGCCACCAGTGATCCACGGATCGGGGCGCCGGGCACCGGGGAGCTGTTTTTT.

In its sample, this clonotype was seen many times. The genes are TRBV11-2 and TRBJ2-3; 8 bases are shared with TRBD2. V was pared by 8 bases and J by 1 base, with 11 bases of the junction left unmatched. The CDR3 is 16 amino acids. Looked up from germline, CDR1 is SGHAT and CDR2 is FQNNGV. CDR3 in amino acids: CASSNKGSGGTDTQYF. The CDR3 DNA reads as TGTGCCAGCTCCAACAAGGGTAGCGGGGGCACAGATACGCAGTATTTT.

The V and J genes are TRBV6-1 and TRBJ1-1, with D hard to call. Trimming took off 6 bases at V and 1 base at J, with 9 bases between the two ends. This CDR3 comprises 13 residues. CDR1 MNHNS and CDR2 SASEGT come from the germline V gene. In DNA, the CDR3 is TGTGCCAGCAGGACACAAAAGAACACTGAAGCTTTCTTT. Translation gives CASRTQKNTEAFF.

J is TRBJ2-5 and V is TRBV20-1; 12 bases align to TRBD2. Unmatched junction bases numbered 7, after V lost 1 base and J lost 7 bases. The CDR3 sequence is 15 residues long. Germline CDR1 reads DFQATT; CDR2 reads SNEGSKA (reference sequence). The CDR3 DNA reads TGCAGTGCTAGAGTCCTAGCGGGGGGGCGAGGGACCCAGTACTTC. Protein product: CSARVLAGGRGTQYF.

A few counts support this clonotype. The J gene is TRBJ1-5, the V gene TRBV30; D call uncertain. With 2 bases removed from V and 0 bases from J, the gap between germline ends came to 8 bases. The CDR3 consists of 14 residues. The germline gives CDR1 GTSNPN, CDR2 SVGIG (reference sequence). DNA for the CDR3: TGTGCCTGGAGTCGGGTTAATAGCAATCAGCCCCAGCATTTT. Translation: CAWSRVNSNQPQHF. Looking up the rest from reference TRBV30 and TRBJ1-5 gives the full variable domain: SQTIHQWPATLVQPVGSPLSLECTVEGTSNPNLYWYRQAAGRGLQLLFYSVGIGQISSEVPQNLSASRPQDRQFILSSKKLLLSDSGFYLCAWSRVNSNQPQHFGDGTRLSIL.

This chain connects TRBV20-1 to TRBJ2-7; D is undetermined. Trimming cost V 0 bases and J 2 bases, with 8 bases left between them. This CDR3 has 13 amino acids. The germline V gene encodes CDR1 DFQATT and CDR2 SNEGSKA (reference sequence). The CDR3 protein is CSARDERTYEQYF. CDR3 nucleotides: TGCAGTGCTAGAGATGAACGAACCTACGAGCAGTACTTC.

CDR3 region: CSARDRWGTVQYF. DNA for the CDR3: TGCAGTGCTAGAGACAGGTGGGGGACAGTCCAGTACTTC. The chain links TRBV20-1 to TRBJ2-7, with 7 bases identical to TRBD1. Per germline, CDR1 DFQATT and CDR2 SNEGSKA (reference sequence). CDR3 size: 13 residues. Trimming at V came to 0 bases and at J to 10 bases, leaving 9 bases not matched to a gene.